These 20 T cell receptor beta chains came from one sample sequenced in a study of T cell responses to AZD1222 COVID-19 vaccine. The assay was immunoSEQ multiplex PCR, and TCRdb's table has in-frame clones only and misses some. The sample carries more than 120,000 clones, about 90% recorded once. Material: peripheral blood, obtained 28 days after the second AZD1222 dose. These receptors originate from an adult who received the AZD1222 COVID-19 vaccine.

The chain uses TRBV6-5 and TRBJ2-2; D perhaps matches TRBD2 (6 bases). The CDR3 is made up of 15 amino acids. Germline values: CDR1 MNHEY, CDR2 SVGAGI. V was shortened by 2 bases and J by 1 base, with 8 bases between the two germline ends. This CDR3 is CASSYRDLNTGELFF. As DNA, the CDR3 is TGTGCCAGCAGTTACCGGGACTTGAACACCGGGGAGCTGTTTTTT.

CDR3 in DNA: TGTGCCAGCAGCGTAGCGTCTCCCGCGAACACCGGGGAGCTGTTTTTT. It encodes CASSVASPANTGELFF. The rearrangement links TRBV9 to TRBJ2-2; D gene ambiguous. The CDR3 consists of 16 residues. Germline loops: CDR1 SGDLS, CDR2 YYNGEE. V lost 0 bases, J lost 0 bases, and 9 bases lay in between.

This chain uses TRBV19 with TRBJ2-1, with 11 bases identical to TRBD2. Germline V gives CDR1 LNHDA, CDR2 SQIVND (reference sequence). The junction had 6 bases not matched to a gene; V was cut back by 7 bases and J by 4 bases. The CDR3 spans 15 residues. The CDR3 bases are TGTGCCAGTACCCCGACTAGCGGGAAGTACAATGAGCAGTTCTTC. Translated, it gives CASTPTSGKYNEQFF. The full variable domain, completed using reference TRBV19 and TRBJ2-1, is DGGITQSPKYLFRKEGQNVTLSCEQNLNHDAMYWYRQDPGQGLRLIYYSQIVNDFQKGDIAEGYSVSREKKESFPLTVTSAQKNPTAFYLCASTPTSGKYNEQFFGPGTRLTVL.

The rearrangement links TRBV7-9 to TRBJ1-1, with D hard to call. Trimming removed 5 bases from V and 0 bases from J, with 10 bases in between. Germline values: CDR1 SEHNR, CDR2 FQNEAQ (reference sequence). The CDR3 is 14 residues long. The CDR3 nucleotides are TGTGCCAGCAGCGAAGGACGGTTGAACACTGAAGCTTTCTTT. Translating gives CASSEGRLNTEAFF.

The V gene is TRBV18, the J gene TRBJ1-1; maybe TRBD1 (6 bases). CDR3 size: 14 residues. Deletions cut 8 bases from V and 0 bases from J, with 13 bases between. The germline V gene encodes CDR1 KGHSH and CDR2 LQKENI. In DNA form, the CDR3 reads TGTGCCAGCCATAATAGGGGGATGAACACTGAAGCTTTCTTT. It translates to CASHNRGMNTEAFF.

The chain couples TRBV7-2 to TRBJ2-5, with TRBD1 matching over 8 bases. CDR3 size: 13 residues. V dropped 3 bases and J dropped 5; count of bases not matched to a gene: 2. Per the germline V gene, CDR1 is SGHTA and CDR2 is FQGNSA. The CDR3 DNA reads as TGTGCCAGCAGCTTGGACAGGGAGGAGACCCAGTACTTC. It translates to CASSLDREETQYF. Using reference TRBV7-2 and TRBJ2-5 for the parts outside the CDR3, the full variable domain is GAGVSQSPSNKVTEKGKDVELRCDPISGHTALYWYRQSLGQGLEFLIYFQGNSAPDKSGLPSDRFSAERTGGSVSTLTIQRTQQEDSAVYLCASSLDREETQYFGPGTRLLVL.

This rearrangement joins TRBV7-2 to TRBJ1-2; TRBD1 is a possible D gene (6 bases). In germline, CDR1 is SGHTA, CDR2 FQGNSA. The CDR3 contains 13 residues. Deletions cut 3 bases from V and 4 bases from J, with 9 bases between. Here the CDR3 reads CASSFTGSYGYTF. The CDR3 region has the DNA TGTGCCAGCAGCTTTACAGGGAGCTATGGCTACACCTTC.

The chain employs TRBV12-3 or TRBV12-4 and TRBJ1-2; unclear D gene. V dropped 7 bases and J dropped 7 bases, with 16 bases sitting between them. The CDR3 runs 13 residues. In DNA form, the CDR3 reads TGTGCCAGCAAGTTTGGAGGTTCGGGTGGCTACACCTTC. It is translated as CASKFGGSGGYTF.

This chain links TRBV6-5 with TRBJ1-2, with 8 bases lining up with TRBD1. The J segment lost 5 bases and the V segment lost 7 bases, leaving 12 bases of the junction unmatched. The CDR3 is made up of 15 amino acids. Germline CDR1 is MNHEY and CDR2 is SVGAGI. CDR3 sequence: CASTQGARGQYGYTF. Written as DNA, the CDR3 is TGTGCCAGCACCCAAGGGGCCAGGGGGCAATATGGCTACACCTTC.

This chain connects TRBV6-2 or TRBV6-3 to TRBJ2-1, with 9 bases that match TRBD1. V shed 6 bases, J shed 8 bases, and the junction held 8 bases outside the gene matches. Germline CDR1 reads MNHEY; CDR2 reads SVGEGT. This CDR3 is built from 14 residues. The CDR3 protein is CASSPRTGAHEQFF. The CDR3 DNA is TGTGCCAGCAGCCCCCGGACAGGGGCTCATGAGCAGTTCTTC.

The chain carries TRBV6-6 and TRBJ2-2, with unresolved D. Between the trimmed V and J ends, which lost 7 bases and 5 bases, there was a span of 5 bases. The V gene's germline CDR1 is MNHNY and CDR2 SVGAGI (reference sequence). This CDR3 has 11 amino acids. DNA of the CDR3: TGTGCCAGCACCCAAACCGGGGAGCTGTTTTTT. Protein: CASTQTGELFF.

The chain combines TRBV12-3 or TRBV12-4 with TRBJ2-2; the D gene is possibly TRBD2 (6 bases). The CDR3 is 13 residues long. V was pared by 5 bases and J by 6 bases, with 10 bases between. The CDR3 region has the DNA TGTGCCAGCAGTCCCGGGACTCCCGGGGAGCTGTTTTTT. This codes for CASSPGTPGELFF.

The genes are TRBV7-2 and TRBJ2-3, with TRBD2 as a possible D gene (6 bases). This CDR3 has 15 amino acids. With 4 bases removed from V and 1 base from J, the gap between germline ends came to 12 bases. Germline CDR1 reads SGHTA; CDR2 reads FQGNSA. CDR3 amino acids: CASSSDYLRTDTQYF. The CDR3 DNA reads as TGTGCCAGCAGCTCGGACTACCTCCGCACAGATACGCAGTATTTT.

The chain uses TRBV7-9 and TRBJ1-1; 9 nucleotides line up with TRBD1. The junction had 13 bases not matched to a gene; V was cut back by 11 bases and J by 0 bases. The germline V gene encodes CDR1 SEHNR and CDR2 FQNEAQ (reference sequence). The CDR3 length is 16 residues. The CDR3 here is CAGTTGGGSVNTEAFF. The CDR3 coding sequence is TGTGCCGGTACCACAGGGGGCGGGAGTGTGAACACTGAAGCTTTCTTT.

V usage is TRBV11-3 and J usage is TRBJ2-1, with 9 bases that match TRBD2. The CDR3 loop spans 14 amino acids. Looked up from germline, CDR1 is SGHNT and CDR2 is YENEEA. V lost 4 bases and J lost 8; bases outside the gene matches: 6. The CDR3: CASSYAGGWDEQFF. The CDR3 DNA is TGTGCCAGCAGCTATGCGGGAGGGTGGGATGAGCAGTTCTTC.

This rearrangement joins TRBV6-2 or TRBV6-3 to TRBJ2-7; TRBD2 matches 12 bases. The CDR3 length is 14 residues. Per germline, CDR1 MNHEY and CDR2 SVGEGT. The trim removed 4 bases at V and 3 bases at J, leaving 1 base unmatched. The CDR3 is CASSSLAGGYEQYF. The CDR3 DNA follows: TGTGCCAGCAGTTCACTAGCGGGAGGCTACGAGCAGTACTTC.

The rearrangement uses TRBV11-1 and TRBJ1-1; 7 bases match TRBD1. The CDR3 is made up of 14 amino acids. V was pared by 7 bases and J by 4 bases, with 9 bases of the junction left unmatched. Per the germline V gene, CDR1 is SGHAT and CDR2 is FQDESV (reference sequence). The CDR3 region is CASTGQSISTEAFF. The CDR3 region has the DNA TGTGCCAGCACGGGACAGAGTATTAGCACTGAAGCTTTCTTT.

This clone has only one observation. This chain connects TRBV14 to TRBJ1-2, with D tentatively TRBD1 (5 bases). V lost 4 bases and J 6 bases, leaving 18 bases between the germline ends. This CDR3 comprises 15 residues. Germline CDR1 is SGHDN and CDR2 is FVKESK. In nucleotides, the CDR3 is TGTGCCAGCAGCCGAGTACCCCGGGGGGTTGATGGCTACACCTTC. Residues: CASSRVPRGVDGYTF.

This chain uses TRBV13 with TRBJ2-6; D is ambiguous. Germline-derived CDR1 and CDR2 are PRHDT and FYEKMQ (reference sequence). CDR3 length equals 15 residues. V lost 6 bases, J lost 0 bases, and 9 bases lay in between. CDR3 in amino acids: CASRHTGSGANVLTF. CDR3 DNA: TGTGCCAGCAGACACACTGGCTCTGGGGCCAACGTCCTGACTTTC.

Only one count was recorded for this clone. The V gene is TRBV19, the J gene TRBJ2-3; 7 nucleotides match TRBD1. This CDR3 is 15 amino acids long. V was pared by 6 bases and J by 0 bases, with 6 bases of the junction left unmatched. CDR1 LNHDA and CDR2 SQIVND come from the germline V gene (reference sequence). The CDR3 here is CASSGQAISTDTQYF. Here the CDR3 DNA reads TGTGCCAGTAGCGGACAGGCGATAAGCACAGATACGCAGTATTTT.